This passage covers 5 T cell receptor beta chains from one sample sequenced in a study of CD4 T cells in relation to SARS-CoV-2 and coronaviruses. Their antigens are not known. Unexposed donor CD4+ T cells date from 2011-2018, before the COVID-19 pandemic. After ten to eleven days of culture, CD4+ T cells were isolated. Profiled with immunoSEQ multiplex PCR; TCRdb holds only in-frame clones, not every one. The sample carries some 30,000 clones, 75% to 80% recorded once. The sample consisted of CD4+ T cells from PBMCs, cultured in vitro. These TCRs come from a human donor in good health.

V gene TRBV11-2 combines with J gene TRBJ1-6; 7 nucleotides align to TRBD1. The CDR3 runs 15 residues. Trimming cost V 7 bases and J 10 bases; bases outside gene matches: 13. The V gene's germline CDR1 is SGHAT and CDR2 FQNNGV. This chain's CDR3 is CASTSLQGLGSPLHF. As DNA, the CDR3 is TGTGCCAGCACTAGCCTACAGGGGCTGGGGTCACCCCTCCACTTT.

The CDR3 reads CASQGGGNQPQHF. The CDR3 DNA reads TGTGCCAGTCAAGGAGGAGGGAATCAGCCCCAGCATTTT. J is TRBJ1-5 and V is TRBV19; D call uncertain. This CDR3 has 13 amino acids. Trimming pared 8 bases from V and 4 bases from J, leaving 12 bases between. CDR1 and CDR2 from the germline V gene are LNHDA and SQIVND (reference sequence). The variable domain in full, with the rest retrieved from reference TRBV19 and TRBJ1-5, is DGGITQSPKYLFRKEGQNVTLSCEQNLNHDAMYWYRQDPGQGLRLIYYSQIVNDFQKGDIAEGYSVSREKKESFPLTVTSAQKNPTAFYLCASQGGGNQPQHFGDGTRLSIL.

The chain combines TRBV29-1 with TRBJ1-3; D gene ambiguous. This CDR3 is built from 11 residues. Per germline, CDR1 SQVTM and CDR2 ANQGSEA. Trimming removed 4 bases at V and 15 bases at J, with 16 bases between. CDR3 in DNA: TGCAGCGTTGCCCTCGGCGGGGAGACATATTTT. Encoded protein: CSVALGGETYF.

Only a few counts were recorded for this clone. The CDR3 DNA follows: TGCGCCAGCAGTGAGTCACAGGCCCAATCCTACAATGAGCAGTTCTTC. Residues: CASSESQAQSYNEQFF. The J gene is TRBJ2-1, the V gene TRBV10-1; D is possibly TRBD1 (5 bases). Germline values: CDR1 WNHNN, CDR2 SYGVQD (reference sequence). V was cut by 0 bases and J by 1 base, with 10 bases left in between. The CDR3 is 16 residues long.

This chain joins TRBV9 and TRBJ2-5, with a tentative D call TRBD2 (5 bases). The V gene's germline CDR1 is SGDLS and CDR2 YYNGEE. V was cut by 0 bases and J by 0 bases, with 12 bases left in between. The CDR3 extends over 16 amino acids. The CDR3 DNA is TGTGCCAGCAGCGTAGCCGGGGAGCTATACCAAGAGACCCAGTACTTC. Protein: CASSVAGELYQETQYF.